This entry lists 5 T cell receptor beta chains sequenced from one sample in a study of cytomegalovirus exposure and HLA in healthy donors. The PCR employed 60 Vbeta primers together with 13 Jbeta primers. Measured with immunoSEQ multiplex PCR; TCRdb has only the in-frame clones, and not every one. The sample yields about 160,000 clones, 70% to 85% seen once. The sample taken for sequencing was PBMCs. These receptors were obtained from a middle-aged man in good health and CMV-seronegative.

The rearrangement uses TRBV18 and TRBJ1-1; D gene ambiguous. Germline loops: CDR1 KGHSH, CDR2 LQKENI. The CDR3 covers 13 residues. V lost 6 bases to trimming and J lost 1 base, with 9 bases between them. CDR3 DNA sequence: TGTGCCAGCTCTTTTCTAGCGAACACTGAAGCTTTCTTT. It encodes CASSFLANTEAFF. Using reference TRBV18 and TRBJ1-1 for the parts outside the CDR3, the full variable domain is NAGVMQNPRHLVRRRGQEARLRCSPMKGHSHVYWYRQLPEEGLKFMVYLQKENIIDESGMPKERFSAEFPKEGPSILRIQQVVRGDSAAYFCASSFLANTEAFFGQGTRLTVV.

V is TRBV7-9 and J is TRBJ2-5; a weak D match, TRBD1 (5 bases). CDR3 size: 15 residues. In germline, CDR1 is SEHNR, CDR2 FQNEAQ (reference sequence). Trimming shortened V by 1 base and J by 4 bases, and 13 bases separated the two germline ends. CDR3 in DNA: TGTGCCAGCAGCTTAGTGTTAGGTAGGGGAGAGACCCAGTACTTC. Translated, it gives CASSLVLGRGETQYF. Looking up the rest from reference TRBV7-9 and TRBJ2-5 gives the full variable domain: DTGVSQNPRHKITKRGQNVTFRCDPISEHNRLYWYRQTLGQGPEFLTYFQNEAQLEKSRLLSDRFSAERPKGSFSTLEIQRTEQGDSAMYLCASSLVLGRGETQYFGPGTRLLVL.

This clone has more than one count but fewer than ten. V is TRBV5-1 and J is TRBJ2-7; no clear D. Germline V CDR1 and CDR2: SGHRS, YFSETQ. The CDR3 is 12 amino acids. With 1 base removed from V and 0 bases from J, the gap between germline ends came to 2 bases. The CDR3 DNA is TGCGCCAGCAGCTTGTACTCCTACGAGCAGTACTTC. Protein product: CASSLYSYEQYF.

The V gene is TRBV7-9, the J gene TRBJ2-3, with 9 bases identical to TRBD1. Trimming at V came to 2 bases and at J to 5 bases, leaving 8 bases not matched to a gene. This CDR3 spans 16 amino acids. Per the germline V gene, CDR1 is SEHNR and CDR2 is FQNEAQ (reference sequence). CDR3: CASSLIVGTGKDTQYF. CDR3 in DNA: TGTGCCAGCAGCTTAATAGTAGGGACAGGGAAAGATACGCAGTATTTT.

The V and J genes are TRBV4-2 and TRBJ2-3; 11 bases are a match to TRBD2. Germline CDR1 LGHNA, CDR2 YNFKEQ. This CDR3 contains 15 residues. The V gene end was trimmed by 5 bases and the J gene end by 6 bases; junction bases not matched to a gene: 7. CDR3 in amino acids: CASSDTSGGWDTQYF. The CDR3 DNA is TGTGCCAGCAGCGACACTAGCGGGGGCTGGGATACGCAGTATTTT.